Presented here are 29 T cell receptor beta chains from one specimen sequenced in a study of blood T cell repertoires in COVID-19. Using immunoSEQ multiplex PCR, the repertoire was profiled, and TCRdb retains in-frame clones only, with some absent. This repertoire shows around 330,000 clones, around 85% found once; its top ten account for under 2%. The sequencing sample was made of PBMCs or T cells enriched from blood (not recorded which). The origin of the receptors is a woman aged 30 to 39 who had been exposed to COVID-19.

The V call is TRBV28, the J call TRBJ2-4, with TRBD2 as a possible D gene (5 bases). Trimming left V 7 bases short and J 1 base short, with 17 bases between. The CDR3 is made up of 16 amino acids. The germline V gene encodes CDR1 MDHEN and CDR2 SYDVKM. The CDR3 protein is CASTEGGGQAKNIQYF. The CDR3 DNA reads TGTGCCAGCACCGAGGGTGGAGGCCAGGCCAAAAACATTCAGTACTTC.

The CDR3 loop is CAWSVTGGPLYEQYF. As DNA, the CDR3 is TGTGCCTGGAGCGTGACAGGGGGCCCCCTCTACGAGCAGTACTTC. The genes are TRBV30 and TRBJ2-7; 10 bases match TRBD1. The germline V gene has CDR1 GTSNPN and CDR2 SVGIG (reference sequence). J gave up 3 bases and V 3 bases, and 8 bases lay outside the gene matches. The CDR3 runs to 15 residues.

V usage is TRBV13 and J usage is TRBJ2-7; 7 bases match TRBD1. Germline loops: CDR1 PRHDT, CDR2 FYEKMQ (reference sequence). J gave up 2 bases and V 1 base, and 2 bases lay outside the gene matches. The length of the CDR3 is 14 residues. For the CDR3, the DNA is TGTGCCAGCAGCTTAGCAGGGGGACCCTACGAGCAGTACTTC. It is translated as CASSLAGGPYEQYF.

The chain uses TRBV4-1 and TRBJ2-5, with D possibly matching TRBD2 (5 bases). Germline V gene sequence: CDR1 MGHRA, CDR2 YSYEKL. Trimming took off 1 base at V and 3 bases at J, with 9 bases between the two ends. The CDR3 covers 14 residues. CDR3: CASSQVFGEETQYF. CDR3 nucleotide sequence: TGCGCCAGCAGCCAAGTGTTCGGGGAAGAGACCCAGTACTTC.

The chain uses TRBV2 and TRBJ2-1; TRBD2 matches at 10 bases. This CDR3 contains 14 residues. The germline CDR1 and CDR2 sequences are SNHLY and FYNNEI. V was clipped by 4 bases and J by 5 bases; unmatched bases: 2. CDR3 loop: CASSVLAGNNEQFF. The CDR3 DNA reads TGTGCCAGCAGTGTACTAGCGGGAAACAATGAGCAGTTCTTC.

The rearrangement joins TRBV5-1 to TRBJ1-1; 7 bases align to TRBD1. Looked up from germline, CDR1 is SGHRS and CDR2 is YFSETQ. The CDR3 sequence is 14 residues long. The V gene end was trimmed by 1 base and the J gene end by 3 bases; junction bases not matched to a gene: 3. DNA for the CDR3: TGCGCCAGCAGCTTGTCAGGGGGATACACTGAAGCTTTCTTT. It encodes CASSLSGGYTEAFF.

In this sample, this clone turned up once. The chain combines TRBV9 with TRBJ2-3; 9 bases are a match to TRBD1. Looked up from germline, CDR1 is SGDLS and CDR2 is YYNGEE. After removal of 0 bases from V and 4 bases from J, the junction contained 6 bases not matched to a gene. The CDR3 has 16 amino acids. The CDR3 nucleotides read TGTGCCAGCAGCGTAGCGGGACAGGGTCAATCAGATACGCAGTATTTT. Protein sequence: CASSVAGQGQSDTQYF. Based on the CDR3 plus reference TRBV9 and TRBJ2-3, the full variable domain is DSGVTQTPKHLITATGQRVTLRCSPRSGDLSVYWYQQSLDQGLQFLIQYYNGEERAKGNILERFSAQQFPDLHSELNLSSLELGDSALYFCASSVAGQGQSDTQYFGPGTRLTVL.

The gene calls are TRBV28 and TRBJ1-2, with 7 nucleotides matching TRBD1. V lost 6 bases and J lost 2; bases outside the gene matches: 9. CDR1 MDHEN and CDR2 SYDVKM come from the germline V gene. The CDR3 runs 15 residues. The CDR3 coding sequence is TGTGCCAGCAGCAAAGGGCAGGGGGGAAACTATGGCTACACCTTC. Translation: CASSKGQGGNYGYTF.

The chain carries TRBV12-3 or TRBV12-4 and TRBJ1-5; possibly TRBD1 for D (6 bases). The CDR3 is made up of 13 amino acids. V dropped 5 bases and J dropped 4 bases, with 9 bases sitting between them. CDR3 in DNA: TGTGCCAGCAGTAGACAGGTAAATCAGCCCCAGCATTTT. Translation: CASSRQVNQPQHF.

The rearrangement uses TRBV7-3 and TRBJ2-1; the D gene is possibly TRBD2 (6 bases). This CDR3 is 15 amino acids long. Per the germline V gene, CDR1 is SGHTA and CDR2 is FQGTGA. V was cut by 2 bases and J by 9 bases, with 17 bases left in between. The CDR3 reads CASSLSLAPSLEQFF. The CDR3 DNA is TGTGCCAGCAGCTTATCCCTAGCGCCGTCCCTTGAGCAGTTCTTC.

V gene TRBV5-1 combines with J gene TRBJ2-1; TRBD2 agrees at 7 bases. Losses at the gene ends were 0 bases for V and 5 bases for J; bases not matched to a gene: 5. Germline V lookup: CDR1 SGHRS, CDR2 YFSETQ. This CDR3 is 15 amino acids long. The CDR3 region is CASSLAEGGNNEQFF. In DNA form, the CDR3 reads TGCGCCAGCAGCTTGGCCGAGGGAGGGAACAATGAGCAGTTCTTC.

This clone was recorded only once. The chain is built from TRBV28 and TRBJ1-2, with unresolved D. Trimming cost V 4 bases and J 0 bases, with 9 bases left between them. This CDR3 region has 14 residues. Germline CDR1 MDHEN, CDR2 SYDVKM. The CDR3 reads CASSSLAPNYGYTF. The DNA for the CDR3 is TGTGCCAGCAGTTCCCTGGCTCCTAACTATGGCTACACCTTC.

This clone has only a few counts. The chain uses TRBV5-1 and TRBJ1-4; D possibly corresponds to TRBD1 (5 bases). V was trimmed by 6 bases and J by 7 bases, leaving 19 bases between them. The CDR3 runs 15 residues. Germline CDR1 SGHRS, CDR2 YFSETQ. The CDR3 is CASTNLGQGSEKLFF. The CDR3 bases are TGCGCCAGCACTAACCTTGGGCAGGGAAGTGAAAAACTGTTTTTT. Variable domain in full (rest from reference TRBV5-1 and TRBJ1-4): KAGVTQTPRYLIKTRGQQVTLSCSPISGHRSVSWYQQTPGQGLQFLFEYFSETQRNKGNFPGRFSGRQFSNSRSEMNVSTLELGDSALYLCASTNLGQGSEKLFFGSGTQLSVL.

The rearrangement joins TRBV19 to TRBJ1-1; 7 bases match TRBD1. Germline assignment: CDR1 LNHDA and CDR2 SQIVND (reference sequence). This CDR3 spans 15 amino acids. The V and J ends lost 7 bases and 0 bases, in that order; junction bases with no gene match: 8. CDR3 nucleotide sequence: TGTGCCAGTACCTTAACAGGGGTTATGAACACTGAAGCTTTCTTT. Amino acids: CASTLTGVMNTEAFF.

This sequence joins TRBV5-1 and TRBJ2-1; TRBD2 matches at 9 bases. Germline loops: CDR1 SGHRS, CDR2 YFSETQ. This CDR3 comprises 17 residues. V lost 5 bases to trimming and J lost 0 bases; unmatched junction nucleotides: 9. Here the CDR3 DNA reads TGCGCCAGCAGGAAACTAGCGGGCCGAAGCTCCTACAATGAGCAGTTCTTC. The encoded protein is CASRKLAGRSSYNEQFF.

The chain combines TRBV28 with TRBJ1-1, with D uncertain. V lost 2 bases and J lost 4, with 11 bases in between. The germline V gene encodes CDR1 MDHEN and CDR2 SYDVKM. The CDR3 consists of 14 residues. The CDR3 sequence: CASSLMRDSTEAFF. In DNA, the CDR3 is TGTGCCAGCAGTTTAATGAGGGATTCCACTGAAGCTTTCTTT.

The chain combines TRBV6-8 with TRBJ2-1, with 12 bases identical to TRBD2. CDR3 length: 19 residues. Trimming at V came to 9 bases and at J to 1 base, leaving 16 bases not matched to a gene. Germline CDR1 is MNHGY and CDR2 is SAAAGT. The CDR3 reads CARSPGLAGLTLSYNEQFF. Here the CDR3 DNA reads TGTGCCAGAAGTCCGGGACTAGCGGGCCTGACCCTGTCCTACAATGAGCAGTTCTTC.

This chain uses TRBV9 with TRBJ2-5; possible D gene TRBD1, 5 bases. The CDR3 consists of 14 residues. V was pared by 0 bases and J by 4 bases, with 10 bases between. CDR1 is SGDLS, CDR2 YYNGEE, per germline. The CDR3 nucleotides read TGTGCCAGCAGCGTAGTAGACAGCACAGAGACCCAGTACTTC. Translating it yields CASSVVDSTETQYF.

V and J are TRBV4-1 and TRBJ2-5, with TRBD2 identical over 14 bases. V lost 0 bases to trimming and J lost 4 bases; unmatched junction nucleotides: 7. The germline V gene has CDR1 MGHRA and CDR2 YSYEKL. The CDR3 consists of 18 residues. This CDR3 is CASSQDRLAGGIIETQYF. The CDR3 DNA reads TGCGCCAGCAGCCAAGATCGACTAGCGGGGGGGATTATAGAGACCCAGTACTTC.

The chain is built from TRBV28 and TRBJ2-1; TRBD2 matches 10 bases. V trimming: 7 bases; J trimming: 4 bases; junction bases outside the gene matches: 7. The CDR3 length is 15 residues. In germline, CDR1 is MDHEN, CDR2 SYDVKM. CDR3 sequence (DNA): TGTGCCAGCACTAGCGGGAGTGCGGGTTACAATGAGCAGTTCTTC. Translation gives CASTSGSAGYNEQFF.

The chain has TRBV4-1 and TRBJ2-3; the match to TRBD2 covers 10 bases. The CDR3 extends over 16 amino acids. Per germline, CDR1 MGHRA and CDR2 YSYEKL. V shed 3 bases and J 4 bases; nucleotides not matched to a gene: 7. The CDR3 reads CASSQGSGGVPDTQYF. The CDR3 DNA reads as TGCGCCAGCAGCCAGGGAAGCGGGGGGGTCCCAGATACGCAGTATTTT.

The chain uses TRBV5-1 and TRBJ2-5, with 8 bases fitting TRBD1. The ends lost 2 bases at V and 2 bases at J; junction bases unmatched: 2. Germline V gene lookup returns CDR1 SGHRS and CDR2 YFSETQ. The CDR3 runs 14 residues. The CDR3 DNA reads as TGCGCCAGCAGCTTCGGACAGGGACAAGAGACCCAGTACTTC. It yields the protein CASSFGQGQETQYF.

The V and J genes are TRBV2 and TRBJ2-4; D might be TRBD1 (6 bases). The germline V gene encodes CDR1 SNHLY and CDR2 FYNNEI. CDR3 length: 17 amino acids. V was shortened by 7 bases and J by 0 bases, with 19 bases between the two germline ends. Here the CDR3 reads CASTEVGAILAKNIQYF. The CDR3 DNA reads as TGTGCCAGCACCGAGGTGGGGGCCATCCTAGCCAAAAACATTCAGTACTTC.

The chain recombines TRBV28 with TRBJ1-2, with a tentative D call TRBD1 (5 bases). Trimming stripped 8 bases from V and 5 bases from J, with 18 bases between. The germline V gene has CDR1 MDHEN and CDR2 SYDVKM. The CDR3 length is 14 residues. CDR3 residues: CASSRAGSVYGYTF. CDR3 nucleotides: TGTGCCAGCTCTAGAGCAGGGTCCGTGTATGGCTACACCTTC.

A word on this clone: Other nucleotide sequences from this sample produce the same CDR3. The chain is built from TRBV28 and TRBJ2-5; 11 nucleotides align to TRBD1. The CDR3 totals 15 residues. Germline assignment: CDR1 MDHEN and CDR2 SYDVKM. V lost 4 bases, J lost 2 bases, and 3 bases stayed unmatched. The CDR3 spells CASSSGQGGQETQYF. The DNA for the CDR3 is TGTGCCAGCAGTTCGGGACAGGGGGGACAAGAGACCCAGTACTTC.

This chain links TRBV27 with TRBJ1-5; no clear D. The germline V gene has CDR1 MNHEY and CDR2 SMNVEV (reference sequence). V lost 8 bases, J lost 4 bases, and 24 bases lay in between. The CDR3 runs 17 residues. CDR3 sequence (DNA): TGTGCCAGCTCATCAACACAGTCAGGAGGCGAAAATCAGCCCCAGCATTTT. It translates to CASSSTQSGGENQPQHF.

The chain carries TRBV6-5 and TRBJ2-3; a weak D match, TRBD1 (5 bases). V was trimmed by 1 base and J by 3 bases, leaving 8 bases between them. This CDR3 is built from 14 residues. Germline V gene lookup returns CDR1 MNHEY and CDR2 SVGAGI. The CDR3 sequence is CASSYWGTTDTQYF. CDR3 bases: TGTGCCAGCAGTTACTGGGGCACTACAGATACGCAGTATTTT.

V gene TRBV15 combines with J gene TRBJ2-5; 8 bases map to TRBD1. The CDR3 has 14 amino acids. Germline V gene sequence: CDR1 LNHNV, CDR2 YYDKDF (reference sequence). The J segment lost 5 bases and the V segment lost 0 bases, leaving 2 bases of the junction unmatched. This CDR3 is CATSRDRGRETQYF. The DNA of the CDR3 is TGTGCCACCAGCAGAGACAGGGGGCGTGAGACCCAGTACTTC.

This chain uses TRBV7-2 with TRBJ2-5; tentative D call: TRBD2 (6 bases). Germline-derived CDR1 and CDR2 are SGHTA and FQGNSA. This CDR3 contains 14 residues. Trimming removed 5 bases at V and 3 bases at J, with 13 bases between. This CDR3 is CASSRGGIEETQYF. CDR3 nucleotide sequence: TGTGCCAGCAGCCGTGGCGGGATTGAAGAGACCCAGTACTTC. Supplemented by reference TRBV7-2 and TRBJ2-5, the full variable domain reads GAGVSQSPSNKVTEKGKDVELRCDPISGHTALYWYRQSLGQGLEFLIYFQGNSAPDKSGLPSDRFSAERTGGSVSTLTIQRTQQEDSAVYLCASSRGGIEETQYFGPGTRLLVL.